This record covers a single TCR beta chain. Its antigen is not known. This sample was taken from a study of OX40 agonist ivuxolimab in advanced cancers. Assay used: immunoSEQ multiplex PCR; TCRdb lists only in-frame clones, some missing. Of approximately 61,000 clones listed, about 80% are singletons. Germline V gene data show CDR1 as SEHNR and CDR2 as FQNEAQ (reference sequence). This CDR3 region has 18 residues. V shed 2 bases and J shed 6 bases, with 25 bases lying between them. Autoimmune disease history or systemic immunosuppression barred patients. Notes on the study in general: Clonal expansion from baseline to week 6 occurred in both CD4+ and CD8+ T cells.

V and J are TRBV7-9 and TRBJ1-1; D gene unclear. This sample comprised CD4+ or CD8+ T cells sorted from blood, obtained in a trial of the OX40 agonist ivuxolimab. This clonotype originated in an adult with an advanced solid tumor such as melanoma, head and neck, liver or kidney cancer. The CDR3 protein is CASSLRARQVTRRPEAFF. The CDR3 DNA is TGTGCCAGCAGCTTAAGGGCCCGGCAGGTGACTCGACGACCTGAAGCTTTCTTT.